The 2 T cell receptor beta chains listed next were all sequenced from one sample in a study of cytomegalovirus exposure and HLA in healthy donors. The protocol was immunoSEQ multiplex PCR, while the TCRdb copy is restricted to in-frame clones and leaves out a portion. The sample contains some 69,000 clones, roughly 96% of which appear only once. The specimen was PBMCs. These receptors came from a young man in good health and CMV-seronegative.

The CDR3 reads CASSPTSAEQFF. CDR3 sequence (DNA): TGTGCCAGCAGCCCTACTAGCGCTGAGCAGTTCTTC. The chain couples TRBV28 to TRBJ2-1, with 7 bases fitting TRBD2. The germline CDR1 and CDR2 sequences are MDHEN and SYDVKM. Trimming removed 6 bases from V and 9 bases from J; junction bases left unmatched: 5. This CDR3 is 12 amino acids long.

The chain couples TRBV5-1 to TRBJ2-5; 7 nucleotides line up with TRBD2. This CDR3 contains 15 residues. V lost 0 bases, J lost 4 bases, and 6 bases stayed unmatched. CDR1 and CDR2 (germline): SGHRS, YFSETQ. CDR3 sequence reads: CASSLAEGRGETQYF. CDR3 sequence (DNA): TGCGCCAGCAGCTTGGCAGAGGGGAGGGGAGAGACCCAGTACTTC.